This TCR beta chain was identified during a study of CXCR3-negative and CXCR3-positive naive CD8 T cells. Germline values: CDR1 SGHTA, CDR2 FQGNSA. CDR3 length: 14 residues. It was by 5' RACE with UMI labels that the TRB cDNA libraries were prepared. TCRdb processed the 5' RACE reads again and assigns one entry to each CDR3 protein, with no DNA. This repertoire includes tens of thousands of distinct CDR3 sequences. Input material: memory CD8+ T cells from blood. V is TRBV7-2 and J is TRBJ2-7; no DNA is available, so the TRBD1 call from TCRdb remains unchecked. The sequence derives from a human donor in good health. Some clones in this sample may be carry-over from other donors' samples. CDR3 sequence: CASSLGGPGYEQYF.